This T cell receptor beta chain was captured in a study of Graves' ophthalmopathy and Graves' hyperthyroidism. Regarding the study as a whole: Sensitivity of about 90% and specificity of around 80% were achieved when a 13-signature model separated ophthalmopathy from stable hyperthyroidism. Detected in blood as well were most expanded thyroid clonotypes with frequency above 0.001.

RNA transcripts yielded amplified TCR beta CDR3 regions. HTBI primers served in a first-round RT-PCR, which a second-round multiplex PCR followed. TCRdb processed the multiplex PCR reads anew with MiXCR; each CDR3 protein has one entry. The sample includes approximately 45,000 distinct CDR3 sequences, 50% of them seen just once. The CDR3 is 12 amino acids. Germline CDR1 reads MRHNA; CDR2 reads SNTAGT. Trimming shortened V by 6 bases and J by 6 bases, and 9 bases separated the two germline ends. With respect to this clonotype: Its antigen is as yet unknown.

Ophthalmopathic donors had moderate-to-severe activity, CAS ≥3 and NOSPECS ≥4, with disease that had lasted under 3 months. Patients were left out if they had other autoimmune diseases, uncontrolled infections, pregnancy or lactation. The clonotype originates from an adult man with Graves' ophthalmopathy. The genes are TRBV6-4 and TRBJ2-1, with D perhaps matching TRBD2 (5 bases). Sequencing was done on a sample of peripheral blood. The CDR3 region is CASRPRGNEQFF. DNA for the CDR3: TGTGCCAGCAGACCTCGGGGCAATGAGCAGTTCTTC.